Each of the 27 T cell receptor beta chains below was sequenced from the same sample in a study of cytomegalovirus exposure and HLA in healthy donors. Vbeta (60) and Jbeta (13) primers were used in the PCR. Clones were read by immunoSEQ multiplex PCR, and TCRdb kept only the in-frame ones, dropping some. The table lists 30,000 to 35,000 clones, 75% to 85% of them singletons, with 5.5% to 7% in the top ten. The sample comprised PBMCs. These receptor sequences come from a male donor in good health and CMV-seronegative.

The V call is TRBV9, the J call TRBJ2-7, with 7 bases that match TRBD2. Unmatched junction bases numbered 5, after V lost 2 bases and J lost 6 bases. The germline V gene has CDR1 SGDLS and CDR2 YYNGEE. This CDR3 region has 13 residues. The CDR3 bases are TGTGCCAGCAGCGTCGGACTAGTCGGCGAGCAGTACTTC. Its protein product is CASSVGLVGEQYF. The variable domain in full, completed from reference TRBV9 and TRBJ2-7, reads DSGVTQTPKHLITATGQRVTLRCSPRSGDLSVYWYQQSLDQGLQFLIQYYNGEERAKGNILERFSAQQFPDLHSELNLSSLELGDSALYFCASSVGLVGEQYFGPGTRLTVT.

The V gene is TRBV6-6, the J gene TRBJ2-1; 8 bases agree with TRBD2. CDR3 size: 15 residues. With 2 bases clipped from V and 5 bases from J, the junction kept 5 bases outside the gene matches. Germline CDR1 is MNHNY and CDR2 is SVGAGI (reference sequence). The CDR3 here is CASSYPGGGHNEQFF. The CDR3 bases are TGTGCCAGCAGTTACCCCGGGGGGGGACACAATGAGCAGTTCTTC.

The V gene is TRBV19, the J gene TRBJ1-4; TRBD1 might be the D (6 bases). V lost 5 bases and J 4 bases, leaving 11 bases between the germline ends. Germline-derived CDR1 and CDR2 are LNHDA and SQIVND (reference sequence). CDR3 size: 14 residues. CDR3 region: CASSWTADNEKLFF. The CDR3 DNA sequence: TGTGCCAGTAGTTGGACAGCAGATAATGAAAAACTGTTTTTT.

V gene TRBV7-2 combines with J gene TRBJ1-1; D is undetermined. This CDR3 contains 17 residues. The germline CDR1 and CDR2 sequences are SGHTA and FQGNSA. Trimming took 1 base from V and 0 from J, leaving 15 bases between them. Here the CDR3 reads CASSLVAGGLLNTEAFF. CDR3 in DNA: TGTGCCAGCAGCTTAGTGGCAGGTGGGCTATTGAACACTGAAGCTTTCTTT.

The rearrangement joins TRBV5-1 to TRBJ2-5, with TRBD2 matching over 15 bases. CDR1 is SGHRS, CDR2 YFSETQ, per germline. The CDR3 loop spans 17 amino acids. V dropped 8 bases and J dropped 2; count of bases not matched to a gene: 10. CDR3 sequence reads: CASGTAGTSGGQETQYF. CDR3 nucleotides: TGCGCCAGTGGGACAGCCGGGACTAGCGGGGGGCAAGAGACCCAGTACTTC.

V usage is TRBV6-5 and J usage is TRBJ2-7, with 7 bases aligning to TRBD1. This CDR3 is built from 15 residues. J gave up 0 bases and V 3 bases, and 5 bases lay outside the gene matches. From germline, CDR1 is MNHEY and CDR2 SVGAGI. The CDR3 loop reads CASSYPGQNSYEQYF. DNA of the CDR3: TGTGCCAGCAGTTATCCGGGACAGAACTCCTACGAGCAGTACTTC.

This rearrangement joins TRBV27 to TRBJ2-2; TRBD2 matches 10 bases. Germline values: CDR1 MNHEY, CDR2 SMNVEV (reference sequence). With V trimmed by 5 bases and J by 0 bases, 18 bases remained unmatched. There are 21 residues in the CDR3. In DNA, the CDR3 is TGTGCCAGCAGTCCACTCTACGGACTAGCGGCAATAGCCACGAACACCGGGGAGCTGTTTTTT. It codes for CASSPLYGLAAIATNTGELFF.

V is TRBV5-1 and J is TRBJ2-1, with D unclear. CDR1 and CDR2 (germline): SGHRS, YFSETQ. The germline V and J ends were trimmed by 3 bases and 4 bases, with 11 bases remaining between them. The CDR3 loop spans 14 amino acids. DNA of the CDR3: TGCGCCAGCAGCTCGTCGGGTGGATACAATGAGCAGTTCTTC. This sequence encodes CASSSSGGYNEQFF.

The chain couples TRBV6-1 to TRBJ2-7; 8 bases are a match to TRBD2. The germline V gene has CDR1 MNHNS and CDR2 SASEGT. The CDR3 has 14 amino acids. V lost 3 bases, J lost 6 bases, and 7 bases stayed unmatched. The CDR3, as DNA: TGTGCCAGCAGTGAGTTCGGGGGGGGCCGCGAGCAGTACTTC. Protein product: CASSEFGGGREQYF.

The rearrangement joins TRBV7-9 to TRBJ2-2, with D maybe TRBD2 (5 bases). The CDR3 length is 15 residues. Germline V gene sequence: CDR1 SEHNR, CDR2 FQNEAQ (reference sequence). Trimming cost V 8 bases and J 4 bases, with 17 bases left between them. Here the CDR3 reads CASSTGSGFTGELFF. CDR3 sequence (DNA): TGTGCCAGCTCGACGGGATCGGGATTCACCGGGGAGCTGTTTTTT.

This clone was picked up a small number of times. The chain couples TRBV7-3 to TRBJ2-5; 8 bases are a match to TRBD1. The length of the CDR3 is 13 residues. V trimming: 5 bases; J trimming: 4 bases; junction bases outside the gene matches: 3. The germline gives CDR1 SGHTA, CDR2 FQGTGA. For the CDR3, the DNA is TGTGCCAGCAGCGCCGGGACAGGAGAGACCCAGTACTTC. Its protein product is CASSAGTGETQYF.

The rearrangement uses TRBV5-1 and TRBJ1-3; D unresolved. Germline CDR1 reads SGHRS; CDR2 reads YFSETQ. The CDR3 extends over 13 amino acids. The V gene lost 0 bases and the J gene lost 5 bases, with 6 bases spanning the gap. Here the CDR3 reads CASSLAPRNTIYF. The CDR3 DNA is TGCGCCAGCAGCTTGGCCCCTAGAAACACCATATATTTT.

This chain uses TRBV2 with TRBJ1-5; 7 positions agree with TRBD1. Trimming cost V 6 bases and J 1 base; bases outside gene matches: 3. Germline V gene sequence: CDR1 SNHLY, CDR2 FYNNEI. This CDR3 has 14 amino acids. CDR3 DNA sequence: TGTGCCAGCAGGATGGGACAGAGCAATCAGCCCCAGCATTTT. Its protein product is CASRMGQSNQPQHF.

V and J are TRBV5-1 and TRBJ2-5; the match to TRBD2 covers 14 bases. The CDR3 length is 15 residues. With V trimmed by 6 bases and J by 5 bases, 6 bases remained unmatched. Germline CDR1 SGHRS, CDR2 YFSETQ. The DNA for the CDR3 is TGCGCCAGCACTCCGGGACTAGCGGGGGTGGAGACCCAGTACTTC. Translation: CASTPGLAGVETQYF. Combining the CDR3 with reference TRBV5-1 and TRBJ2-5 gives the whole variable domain KAGVTQTPRYLIKTRGQQVTLSCSPISGHRSVSWYQQTPGQGLQFLFEYFSETQRNKGNFPGRFSGRQFSNSRSEMNVSTLELGDSALYLCASTPGLAGVETQYFGPGTRLLVL.

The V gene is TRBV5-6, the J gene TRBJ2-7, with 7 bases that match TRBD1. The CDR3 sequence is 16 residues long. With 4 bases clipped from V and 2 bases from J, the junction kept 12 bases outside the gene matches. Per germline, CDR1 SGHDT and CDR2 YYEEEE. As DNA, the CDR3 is TGTGCCAGCAGCCGGGACAGACGCCTCGAACCCTACGAGCAGTACTTC. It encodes CASSRDRRLEPYEQYF.

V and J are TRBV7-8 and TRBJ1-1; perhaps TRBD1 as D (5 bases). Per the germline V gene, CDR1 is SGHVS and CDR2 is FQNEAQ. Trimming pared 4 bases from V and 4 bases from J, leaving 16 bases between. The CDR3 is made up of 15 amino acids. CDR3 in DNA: TGTGCCAGCAGCTACTCAGGGCGGAGAGGCACTGAAGCTTTCTTT. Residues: CASSYSGRRGTEAFF.

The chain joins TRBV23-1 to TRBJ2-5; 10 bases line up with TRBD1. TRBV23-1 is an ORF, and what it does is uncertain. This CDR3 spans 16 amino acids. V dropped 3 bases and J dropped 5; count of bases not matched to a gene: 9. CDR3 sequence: CASSHSDRGRMETQYF. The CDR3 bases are TGCGCCAGCAGTCATTCAGACAGGGGGCGAATGGAGACCCAGTACTTC.

DNA for the CDR3: TGTGCCAGCAGTTACTCGATCCAGGGAATCAATCAGCCCCAGCATTTT. It yields the protein CASSYSIQGINQPQHF. The chain couples TRBV6-5 to TRBJ1-5; weak D call: TRBD1 (5 bases). Trimming took off 0 bases at V and 3 bases at J, with 12 bases between the two ends. Germline lookup yields CDR1 MNHEY and CDR2 SVGAGI. The CDR3 loop spans 16 amino acids.

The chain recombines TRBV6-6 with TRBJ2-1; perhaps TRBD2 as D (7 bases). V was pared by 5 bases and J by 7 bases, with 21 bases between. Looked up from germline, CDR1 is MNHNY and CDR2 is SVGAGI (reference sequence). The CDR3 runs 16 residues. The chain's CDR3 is CASSPNSGRGVNEQFF. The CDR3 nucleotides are TGTGCCAGCAGTCCTAACTCAGGGAGGGGGGTGAATGAGCAGTTCTTC.

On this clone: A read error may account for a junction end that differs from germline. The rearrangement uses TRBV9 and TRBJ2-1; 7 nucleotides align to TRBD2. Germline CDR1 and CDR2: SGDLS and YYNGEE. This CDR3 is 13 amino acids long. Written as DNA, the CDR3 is TGTGCCAGCAGCCCTGAAAATGCGGGAGTCGTGGTCTTC. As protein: CASSPENAGVVVF.

The CDR3 sequence: CAWSFPRHSSGNTIYF. As DNA, the CDR3 is TGTGCCTGGAGTTTCCCTCGACATTCCTCTGGAAACACCATATATTTT. The chain recombines TRBV30 with TRBJ1-3; no firm D call. V was cut by 2 bases and J by 0 bases, with 14 bases left in between. The CDR3 is made up of 16 amino acids. The germline CDR1 and CDR2 sequences are GTSNPN and SVGIG (reference sequence). Looking up the rest from reference TRBV30 and TRBJ1-3 gives the full variable domain: SQTIHQWPATLVQPVGSPLSLECTVEGTSNPNLYWYRQAAGRGLQLLFYSVGIGQISSEVPQNLSASRPQDRQFILSSKKLLLSDSGFYLCAWSFPRHSSGNTIYFGEGSWLTVV.

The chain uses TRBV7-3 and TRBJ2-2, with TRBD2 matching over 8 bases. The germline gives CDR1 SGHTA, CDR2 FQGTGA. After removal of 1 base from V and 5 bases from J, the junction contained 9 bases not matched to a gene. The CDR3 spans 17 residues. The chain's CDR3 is CASSLNPAGAGTGELFF. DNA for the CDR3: TGTGCCAGCAGCTTAAACCCAGCGGGAGCGGGGACCGGGGAGCTGTTTTTT.

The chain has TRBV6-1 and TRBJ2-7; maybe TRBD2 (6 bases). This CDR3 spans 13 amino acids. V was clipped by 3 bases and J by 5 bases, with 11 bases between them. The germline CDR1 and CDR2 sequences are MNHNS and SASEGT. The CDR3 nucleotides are TGTGCCAGCAGTGACGGGACTCTCGACGAGCAGTACTTC. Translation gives CASSDGTLDEQYF.

CDR3 residues: CASSWGQEYIQYF. As DNA, the CDR3 is TGCGCCAGCAGCTGGGGACAGGAGTACATTCAGTACTTC. The chain joins TRBV5-1 to TRBJ2-4; the match to TRBD1 covers 8 bases. J lost 8 bases, V lost 3 bases, and 4 bases had no gene match. This CDR3 has 13 amino acids. In germline, CDR1 is SGHRS, CDR2 YFSETQ.

The DNA for the CDR3 is TGCGCCAGCAGTAATCCCGGGACAGATGAAGCTTTCTTT. Protein sequence: CASSNPGTDEAFF. V gene TRBV5-1 combines with J gene TRBJ1-1; 7 positions match TRBD1. The CDR3 length is 13 residues. J was trimmed by 7 bases and V by 5 bases; bases with no gene match: 8. The germline V gene encodes CDR1 SGHRS and CDR2 YFSETQ. Full variable domain (remainder filled in from reference TRBV5-1 and TRBJ1-1): KAGVTQTPRYLIKTRGQQVTLSCSPISGHRSVSWYQQTPGQGLQFLFEYFSETQRNKGNFPGRFSGRQFSNSRSEMNVSTLELGDSALYLCASSNPGTDEAFFGQGTRLTVV.

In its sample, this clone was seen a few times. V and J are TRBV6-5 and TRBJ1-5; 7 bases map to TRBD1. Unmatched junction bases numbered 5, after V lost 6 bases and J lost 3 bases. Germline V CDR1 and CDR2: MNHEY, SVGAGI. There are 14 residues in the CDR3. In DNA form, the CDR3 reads TGTGCCAGCAGCCCGGGGACAGTCAATCAGCCCCAGCATTTT. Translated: CASSPGTVNQPQHF.

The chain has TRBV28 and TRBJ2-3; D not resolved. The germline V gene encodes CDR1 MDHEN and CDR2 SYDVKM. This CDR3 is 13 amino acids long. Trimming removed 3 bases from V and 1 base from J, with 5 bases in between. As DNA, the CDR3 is TGTGCCAGCAGTTTTCGAGGCACAGATACGCAGTATTTT. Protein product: CASSFRGTDTQYF. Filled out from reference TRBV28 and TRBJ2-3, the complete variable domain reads DVKVTQSSRYLVKRTGEKVFLECVQDMDHENMFWYRQDPGLGLRLIYFSYDVKMKEKGDIPEGYSVSREKKERFSLILESASTNQTSMYLCASSFRGTDTQYFGPGTRLTVL.